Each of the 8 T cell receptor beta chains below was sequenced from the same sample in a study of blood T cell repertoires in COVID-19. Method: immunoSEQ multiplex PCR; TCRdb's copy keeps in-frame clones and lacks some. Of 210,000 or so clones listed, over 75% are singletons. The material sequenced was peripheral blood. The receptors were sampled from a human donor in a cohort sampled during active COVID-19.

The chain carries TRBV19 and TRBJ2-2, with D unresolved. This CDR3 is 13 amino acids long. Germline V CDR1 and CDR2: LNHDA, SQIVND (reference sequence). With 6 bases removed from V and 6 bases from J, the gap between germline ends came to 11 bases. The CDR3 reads CASSFTRAGELFF. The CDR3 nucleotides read TGTGCCAGTAGCTTCACTCGTGCCGGGGAGCTGTTTTTT.

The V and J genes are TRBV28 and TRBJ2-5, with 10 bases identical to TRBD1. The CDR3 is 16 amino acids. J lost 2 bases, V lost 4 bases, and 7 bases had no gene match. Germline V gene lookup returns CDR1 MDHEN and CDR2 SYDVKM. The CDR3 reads CASSSTGTGVQETQYF. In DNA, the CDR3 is TGTGCCAGCAGTTCTACTGGGACAGGGGTTCAAGAGACCCAGTACTTC.

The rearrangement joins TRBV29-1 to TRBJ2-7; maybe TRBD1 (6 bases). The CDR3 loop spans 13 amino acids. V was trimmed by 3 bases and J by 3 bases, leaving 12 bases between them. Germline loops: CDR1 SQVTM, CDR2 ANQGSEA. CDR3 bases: TGCAGCGTTGAGGGGGACAAGTACTACGAGCAGTACTTC. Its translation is CSVEGDKYYEQYF.

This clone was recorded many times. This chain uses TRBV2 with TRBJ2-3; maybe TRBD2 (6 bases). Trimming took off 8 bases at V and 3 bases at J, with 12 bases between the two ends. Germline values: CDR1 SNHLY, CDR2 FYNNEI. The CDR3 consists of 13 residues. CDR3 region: CASLRRETDTQYF. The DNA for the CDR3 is TGTGCCAGCCTCAGGAGGGAAACAGATACGCAGTATTTT.

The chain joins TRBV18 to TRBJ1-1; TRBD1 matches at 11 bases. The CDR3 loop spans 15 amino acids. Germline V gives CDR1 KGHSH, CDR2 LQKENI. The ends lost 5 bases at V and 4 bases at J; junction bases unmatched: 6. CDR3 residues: CASSTGQGVGTEAFF. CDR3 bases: TGTGCCAGCTCAACGGGACAGGGGGTGGGCACTGAAGCTTTCTTT.

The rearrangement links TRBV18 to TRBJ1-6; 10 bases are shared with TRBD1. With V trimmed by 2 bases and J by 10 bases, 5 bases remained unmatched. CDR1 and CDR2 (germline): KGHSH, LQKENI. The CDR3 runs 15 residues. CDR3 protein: CASSPETGGRSPLHF. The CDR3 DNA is TGTGCCAGCTCACCAGAGACAGGGGGCAGGTCACCCCTCCACTTT. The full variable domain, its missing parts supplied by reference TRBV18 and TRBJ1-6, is NAGVMQNPRHLVRRRGQEARLRCSPMKGHSHVYWYRQLPEEGLKFMVYLQKENIIDESGMPKERFSAEFPKEGPSILRIQQVVRGDSAAYFCASSPETGGRSPLHFGNGTRLTVT.

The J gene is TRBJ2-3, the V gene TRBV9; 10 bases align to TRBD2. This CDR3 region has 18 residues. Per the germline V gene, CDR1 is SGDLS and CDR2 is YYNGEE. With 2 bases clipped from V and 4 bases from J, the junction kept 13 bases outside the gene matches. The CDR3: CASSVGGLGLAGADTQYF. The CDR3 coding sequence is TGTGCCAGCAGCGTTGGGGGGCTGGGGCTAGCGGGAGCAGATACGCAGTATTTT.

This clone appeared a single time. The CDR3 DNA reads as TGTGCCAGCAGTCTCCTCGACAGCTGGGCCACTGAAGCTTTCTTT. This translates into CASSLLDSWATEAFF. The chain couples TRBV28 to TRBJ1-1, with TRBD1 as a possible D gene (5 bases). The germline V and J ends were trimmed by 5 bases and 4 bases, with 17 bases remaining between them. CDR3 length: 15 residues. Germline CDR1 MDHEN, CDR2 SYDVKM. Based on the CDR3 plus reference TRBV28 and TRBJ1-1, the full variable domain is DVKVTQSSRYLVKRTGEKVFLECVQDMDHENMFWYRQDPGLGLRLIYFSYDVKMKEKGDIPEGYSVSREKKERFSLILESASTNQTSMYLCASSLLDSWATEAFFGQGTRLTVV.